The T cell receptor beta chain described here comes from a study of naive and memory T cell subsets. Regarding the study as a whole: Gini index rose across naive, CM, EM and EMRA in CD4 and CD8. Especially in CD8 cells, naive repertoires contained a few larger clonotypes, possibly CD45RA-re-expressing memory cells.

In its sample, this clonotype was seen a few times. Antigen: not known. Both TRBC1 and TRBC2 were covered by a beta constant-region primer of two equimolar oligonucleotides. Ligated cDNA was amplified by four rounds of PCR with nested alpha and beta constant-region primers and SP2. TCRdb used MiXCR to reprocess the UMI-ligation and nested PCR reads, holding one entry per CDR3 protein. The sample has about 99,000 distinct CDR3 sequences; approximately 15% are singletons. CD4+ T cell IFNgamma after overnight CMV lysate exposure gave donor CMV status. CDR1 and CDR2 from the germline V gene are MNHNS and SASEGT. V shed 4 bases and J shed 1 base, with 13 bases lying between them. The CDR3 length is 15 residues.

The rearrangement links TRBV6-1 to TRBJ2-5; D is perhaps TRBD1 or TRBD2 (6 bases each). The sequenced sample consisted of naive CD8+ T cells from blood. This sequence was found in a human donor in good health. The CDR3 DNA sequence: TGTGCCAGCAGTGGCGGCGGGACAACCCAAGAGACCCAGTACTTC. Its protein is CASSGGGTTQETQYF.